The T cell receptor (beta chain) under discussion was sequenced for a study of blood T cell repertoires in COVID-19. Study summary: COVID-19 samples, acute and convalescent, were from the United States, Italy and Spain. The cDNA or gDNA used as material had been derived from T cells, B-cell-depleted T cells, or PBMCs.

The authors' processing: Reference gene primers were amplified, and this amplification served to estimate nucleated cell counts. Repertoires were generated with immunoSEQ multiplex PCR, while TCRdb's copy carries only in-frame clones and drops some. The DNA gave D and trimming, while V, J and clone size come from that table. Among 61,000 or so clones listed, just over 85% were seen once. Per the germline V gene, CDR1 is SGHAT and CDR2 is FQNNGV. V dropped 5 bases and J dropped 2 bases, with 13 bases sitting between them. The CDR3 is 15 residues long. The origin of this receptor is an elderly woman with active COVID-19. The sequencing sample was made of peripheral blood. The V gene is TRBV11-2, the J gene TRBJ1-5; D ambiguous. CDR3: CASSPTTGGNQPQHF. The DNA of the CDR3 is TGTGCCAGCAGCCCAACCACGGGTGGCAATCAGCCCCAGCATTTT.